These 25 T cell receptor beta chains share one sample of origin, sequenced in a study of CD8 T cells in Susac syndrome. After extraction with the RNeasy kit, roughly 0.5 to 1 ug of the RNA was reverse transcribed using random hexamers. TCRdb recomputed calls from the immunoSEQ multiplex PCR reads with MiXCR, one row per CDR3 protein. The sample consists of about 200,000 distinct CDR3 sequences, approximately 90% of them appearing once. Sequencing was performed on CD8+ T cells from PBMCs. Source of these receptors: a human donor with multiple sclerosis.

The chain recombines TRBV30 with TRBJ1-2; D not certain. The CDR3 length is 14 residues. Germline assignment: CDR1 GTSNPN and CDR2 SVGIG (reference sequence). V lost 0 bases to trimming and J lost 6 bases, with 14 bases between them. The CDR3 spells CAWSVRVGFDGYTF. CDR3 sequence (DNA): TGTGCCTGGAGTGTAAGGGTGGGCTTTGATGGCTACACCTTC. The whole variable domain, remainder taken from reference TRBV30 and TRBJ1-2, is SQTIHQWPATLVQPVGSPLSLECTVEGTSNPNLYWYRQAAGRGLQLLFYSVGIGQISSEVPQNLSASRPQDRQFILSSKKLLLSDSGFYLCAWSVRVGFDGYTFGSGTRLTVV.

The chain combines TRBV9 with TRBJ2-3; D may be TRBD2 (5 bases). V was cut by 7 bases and J by 0 bases, with 15 bases left in between. The CDR3 runs 15 residues. CDR1 and CDR2 from the germline V gene are SGDLS and YYNGEE. CDR3 protein: CASRNGIESTDTQYF. In DNA, the CDR3 is TGTGCCAGCCGGAACGGGATCGAGAGCACAGATACGCAGTATTTT.

V gene TRBV4-3 combines with J gene TRBJ2-6; D ambiguous. Trimming took 4 bases from V and 0 from J, leaving 7 bases between them. Looked up from germline, CDR1 is LGHNA and CDR2 is YSLEER. This CDR3 region has 15 residues. CDR3 in amino acids: CASSRYNSGANVLTF. The DNA for the CDR3 is TGCGCCAGCAGCCGATACAACTCTGGGGCCAACGTCCTGACTTTC.

The rearrangement links TRBV19 to TRBJ1-1, with D possibly TRBD1 on 6 matching bases. The V gene's germline CDR1 is LNHDA and CDR2 SQIVND (reference sequence). V lost 7 bases, J lost 4 bases, and 13 bases lay in between. This CDR3 region has 13 residues. Here the CDR3 DNA reads TGTGCCAGTATCCCCGGGGGGCTCACTGAAGCTTTCTTT. It is translated as CASIPGGLTEAFF.

The count of this clonotype is one. The chain couples TRBV30 to TRBJ1-2; TRBD1 agrees at 7 bases. CDR1 is GTSNPN, CDR2 SVGIG, per germline (reference sequence). Trimming at V came to 1 base and at J to 6 bases, leaving 2 bases not matched to a gene. The CDR3 has 12 amino acids. Here the CDR3 reads CAWSEGGNGYTF. The CDR3 nucleotides read TGTGCCTGGAGTGAAGGGGGCAATGGCTACACCTTC. The full variable domain, with the rest looked up from reference TRBV30 and TRBJ1-2, is SQTIHQWPATLVQPVGSPLSLECTVEGTSNPNLYWYRQAAGRGLQLLFYSVGIGQISSEVPQNLSASRPQDRQFILSSKKLLLSDSGFYLCAWSEGGNGYTFGSGTRLTVV.

This clonotype was seen only a few times. Here the CDR3 reads CSVVGSGTYEQYF. CDR3 sequence (DNA): TGCAGCGTTGTCGGTAGCGGGACCTACGAGCAGTACTTC. The chain carries TRBV29-1 and TRBJ2-7; 8 bases map to TRBD2. V lost 4 bases, J lost 2 bases, and 4 bases stayed unmatched. From germline, CDR1 is SQVTM and CDR2 ANQGSEA. The CDR3 has 13 amino acids.

The rearrangement uses TRBV9 and TRBJ2-7, with D possibly TRBD1 on 5 matching bases. This CDR3 comprises 15 residues. The germline gives CDR1 SGDLS, CDR2 YYNGEE. Trimming took 1 base from V and 3 from J, leaving 14 bases between them. Written as DNA, the CDR3 is TGTGCCAGCAGCGTATTACCCTCTGACAGCTACGAGCAGTACTTC. Encoded protein: CASSVLPSDSYEQYF. The full variable domain, its missing parts supplied by reference TRBV9 and TRBJ2-7, is DSGVTQTPKHLITATGQRVTLRCSPRSGDLSVYWYQQSLDQGLQFLIQYYNGEERAKGNILERFSAQQFPDLHSELNLSSLELGDSALYFCASSVLPSDSYEQYFGPGTRLTVT.

The chain employs TRBV5-6 and TRBJ2-4; D may be TRBD1 (6 bases). V was clipped by 6 bases and J by 3 bases, with 10 bases between them. The CDR3 is 13 residues long. CDR1 is SGHDT, CDR2 YYEEEE, per germline. This chain's CDR3 is CASIQQGKNIQYF. CDR3 DNA: TGTGCCAGCATCCAACAGGGCAAAAACATTCAGTACTTC.

The gene calls are TRBV9 and TRBJ2-6; 9 bases map to TRBD1. CDR3 size: 18 residues. Losses at the gene ends were 0 bases for V and 0 bases for J; bases not matched to a gene: 4. Germline V gene lookup returns CDR1 SGDLS and CDR2 YYNGEE. CDR3: CASSVGGQGPSGANVLTF. The CDR3 coding sequence is TGTGCCAGCAGCGTAGGGGGACAGGGCCCCTCTGGGGCCAACGTCCTGACTTTC.

V gene TRBV7-6 combines with J gene TRBJ2-1, with D perhaps being TRBD1 or TRBD2 (5 bases each). The V end was cut by 3 bases, the J end by 6 bases, with 6 bases between. Looked up from germline, CDR1 is SGHVS and CDR2 is FNYEAQ. The CDR3 spans 12 residues. The CDR3 DNA reads as TGTGCCAGCAGCTTCGGGGCCAATGAGCAGTTCTTC. This sequence encodes CASSFGANEQFF.

V is TRBV7-8 and J is TRBJ2-5; the D is unclear. Between the trimmed V and J ends, which lost 1 base and 2 bases, there was a span of 8 bases. The CDR3 covers 14 residues. CDR1 and CDR2 from the germline V gene are SGHVS and FQNEAQ. The CDR3 region is CASSLEVTQETQYF. The CDR3, as DNA: TGTGCCAGCAGCTTAGAAGTGACTCAAGAGACCCAGTACTTC. The variable domain in full, with the rest retrieved from reference TRBV7-8 and TRBJ2-5, is GAGVSQSPRYKVAKRGQDVALRCDPISGHVSLFWYQQALGQGPEFLTYFQNEAQLDKSGLPSDRFFAERPEGSVSTLKIQRTQQEDSAVYLCASSLEVTQETQYFGPGTRLLVL.

In nucleotides, the CDR3 is TGTGCCAGTAGTTTCGGGGCCGCCTACGAGCAGTACTTC. Translated, it gives CASSFGAAYEQYF. The chain joins TRBV19 to TRBJ2-7, with D tentatively TRBD1 or TRBD2 (5 bases each). V was trimmed by 5 bases and J by 2 bases, leaving 10 bases between them. CDR3 length: 13 residues. Germline V gene data show CDR1 as LNHDA and CDR2 as SQIVND (reference sequence).

The chain uses TRBV4-2 and TRBJ1-4; D is uncertain. Germline V gene data show CDR1 as LGHNA and CDR2 as YNFKEQ. The CDR3 loop spans 12 amino acids. Trimming took off 0 bases at V and 6 bases at J, with 2 bases between the two ends. The CDR3 reads CASSQEYEKLFF. The CDR3 bases are TGTGCCAGCAGCCAAGAGTATGAAAAACTGTTTTTT.

The chain joins TRBV25-1 to TRBJ1-4; TRBD1 might be the D (5 bases). The V end was cut by 3 bases, the J end by 6 bases, with 11 bases between. CDR1 and CDR2 from the germline V gene are MGHDK and SYGVNS. This CDR3 is built from 14 residues. CDR3 sequence (DNA): TGTGCCAGCAGTGATACGGGACGCGATGAAAAACTGTTTTTT. Protein sequence: CASSDTGRDEKLFF.

The gene calls are TRBV4-1 and TRBJ2-7; 10 bases align to TRBD2. V was pared by 2 bases and J by 0 bases, with 4 bases of the junction left unmatched. CDR3 length: 16 residues. CDR1 is MGHRA and CDR2 is YSYEKL in the germline V gene. The CDR3 is CASSQLAGASSYEQYF. Written as DNA, the CDR3 is TGCGCCAGCAGCCAACTAGCGGGAGCCTCCTCCTACGAGCAGTACTTC.

V and J are TRBV27 and TRBJ2-7; 11 nucleotides align to TRBD2. This CDR3 has 16 amino acids. The junction had 8 bases not matched to a gene; V was cut back by 4 bases and J by 3 bases. The V gene's germline CDR1 is MNHEY and CDR2 SMNVEV (reference sequence). This CDR3 reads CASSWDGTSGYYEQYF. As DNA, the CDR3 is TGTGCCAGCAGTTGGGACGGGACTAGCGGCTACTACGAGCAGTACTTC.

The chain combines TRBV5-6 with TRBJ2-3, with 10 bases identical to TRBD2. CDR1 SGHDT and CDR2 YYEEEE come from the germline V gene. The CDR3 consists of 15 residues. V gave up 2 bases and J gave up 8 bases; unmatched junction bases: 8. As DNA, the CDR3 is TGTGCCAGCAGCTTCGGGCTAGCGGGAGTGTTTACGCAGTATTTT. Translating it yields CASSFGLAGVFTQYF.

The CDR3 reads CASSYRLASTDTQYF. DNA of the CDR3: TGTGCCAGCAGTTATCGGCTAGCTAGCACAGATACGCAGTATTTT. This chain connects TRBV12-3 or TRBV12-4 to TRBJ2-3, with a possible D match to TRBD2 (5 bases). The CDR3 consists of 15 residues. Trimming cost V 4 bases and J 0 bases, with 11 bases left between them.

This clonotype is a singleton in its sample. One end of the junction varies from germline; a read error may be responsible. J is TRBJ2-7 and V is TRBV4-3, with 14 bases that match TRBD2. The germline V gene encodes CDR1 LGHNA and CDR2 YSLEER. The CDR3 runs 17 residues. DNA of the CDR3: TGCGCCAGCAGCCCCGGGACTAGCGGGAGCGTCTCCAACGAGCAGTACTTC. Translated, it gives CASSPGTSGSVSNEQYF.

The rearrangement joins TRBV6-2 or TRBV6-3 to TRBJ2-2; D may be TRBD2 (6 bases). V was cut by 8 bases and J by 4 bases, with 14 bases left in between. Per germline, CDR1 MNHEY and CDR2 SVGEGT. The CDR3 runs to 14 residues. CDR3 region: CASRGGVTTGELFF. CDR3 DNA: TGTGCCAGCCGAGGAGGGGTGACCACCGGGGAGCTGTTTTTT.

CDR3: CASSLGTDPYEQYF. CDR3 nucleotides: TGTGCCAGCAGCTTGGGGACGGATCCCTACGAGCAGTACTTC. The chain links TRBV7-2 to TRBJ2-7, with D perhaps being TRBD1 or TRBD2 (5 bases each). CDR1 SGHTA and CDR2 FQGNSA come from the germline V gene. The V end was cut by 3 bases, the J end by 2 bases, with 11 bases between. CDR3 length: 14 residues.

This chain joins TRBV9 and TRBJ2-1; D is tentatively TRBD1 or TRBD2 (6 bases each). Between the trimmed V and J ends, which lost 0 bases and 4 bases, there was a span of 11 bases. The CDR3 runs 15 residues. Per the germline V gene, CDR1 is SGDLS and CDR2 is YYNGEE. CDR3 region: CASSVGGAMYNEQFF. The DNA of the CDR3 is TGTGCCAGCAGCGTAGGGGGGGCGATGTACAATGAGCAGTTCTTC.

This sequence joins TRBV19 and TRBJ1-2; D is undetermined. Trimming took 4 bases from V and 6 from J, leaving 9 bases between them. The CDR3 consists of 12 residues. From germline, CDR1 is LNHDA and CDR2 SQIVND (reference sequence). The CDR3 nucleotides are TGTGCCAGTAGTAGGGTCGGGAATGGCTACACCTTC. It specifies CASSRVGNGYTF.

This chain joins TRBV14 and TRBJ1-3; D is undetermined. The CDR3 runs 14 residues. Trimming stripped 2 bases from V and 0 bases from J, with 5 bases between. The germline V gene encodes CDR1 SGHDN and CDR2 FVKESK. Here the CDR3 reads CASSQLISGNTIYF. The CDR3 coding sequence is TGTGCCAGCAGCCAACTTATCTCTGGAAACACCATATATTTT.

The V gene is TRBV5-6, the J gene TRBJ2-2; D is ambiguous. The germline V and J ends were trimmed by 6 bases and 4 bases, with 16 bases remaining between them. The CDR3 loop spans 15 amino acids. CDR1 and CDR2 from the germline V gene are SGHDT and YYEEEE. CDR3 loop: CASTFGTTFTGELFF. The CDR3 region has the DNA TGTGCCAGCACCTTTGGTACCACTTTCACCGGGGAGCTGTTTTTT.